The clone carrying this T cell receptor beta chain showed up just a few times. The target antigen is unknown. Unique molecular identifiers were used to barcode this TCRbeta library. TCRdb passed the PCR reads through MiXCR, listing each CDR3 protein once. The sample consists of about 300,000 distinct CDR3 sequences, roughly 8.2% of them appearing once. This record belongs to a study of T-cell reconstitution after alpha-beta-depleted transplantation in children. Study conclusions and caveats: Certain patients had high TCRbeta diversity at day 60, and it came from recipient T cells and thymic progenitors that survived. Most T-cell counts and diversity one year after the transplant came from T cells that were newly produced. Several hundred rapidly expanded clones from non-depleted graft cells reportedly supplied alpha-beta T cells about two months post-transplant.

The sequence was collected from a female patient aged 2-10 years who had a stem cell transplant for Fanconi anemia, so the T cells may come from the graft donor. The specimen comprised peripheral blood, sampled 360 days after TCRalphabeta/CD19-depleted stem cell transplant.

CDR3 nucleotide sequence: TGTGCCAGCAGTTACCCCGGACAGCTCGGGTTAGGAACCGGGGAGCTGTTTTTT. Its translation: CASSYPGQLGLGTGELFF. V usage is TRBV6-5 and J usage is TRBJ2-2; the D gene is possibly TRBD1 (6 bases). CDR1 is MNHEY and CDR2 is SVGAGI in the germline V gene. V lost 2 bases, J lost 5 bases, and 21 bases lay in between. There are 18 residues in the CDR3.